Listed here are 26 T cell receptor beta chains from one sample, sequenced in a study of T cell repertoires in cytomegalovirus infection. TCRdb processed the reads anew with MiXCR; each CDR3 protein has one entry. The table records about 920,000 distinct CDR3 sequences, approximately 31% of them present only once. These receptors' targets are unknown. The sequencing used cultured CD8+ T cells from PBMCs, collected from culture after CMV antigen stimulation. The receptor set was obtained from a human donor in good health (CMV status not recorded). Some clones in this sample may be carry-over from other donors' samples.

The J gene is TRBJ2-3, the V gene TRBV9; D might be TRBD2 (6 bases). CDR1 is SGDLS, CDR2 YYNGEE, per germline. Trimming cost V 1 base and J 1 base, with 10 bases left between them. The length of the CDR3 is 15 residues. Here the CDR3 reads CASSVWTGGTDTQYF. Written as DNA, the CDR3 is TGTGCCAGCAGCGTATGGACGGGGGGCACAGATACGCAGTATTTT.

This rearrangement joins TRBV9 to TRBJ2-3; 7 bases agree with TRBD1. Losses at the gene ends were 4 bases for V and 7 bases for J; bases not matched to a gene: 12. The CDR3 is 15 residues long. The germline V gene encodes CDR1 SGDLS and CDR2 YYNGEE. The CDR3 nucleotides are TGTGCCAGCAGCCCGGGACAGAGTCAAGGTTATACGCAGTATTTT. Its protein is CASSPGQSQGYTQYF.

This clonotype was seen only once. The gene calls are TRBV14 and TRBJ2-5, with a tentative D call TRBD1 (5 bases). Germline V gene data show CDR1 as SGHDN and CDR2 as FVKESK. V gave up 0 bases and J gave up 2 bases, with 10 bases separating them. This CDR3 is built from 15 residues. This chain's CDR3 is CASSQDWGPQETQYF. The CDR3 bases are TGTGCCAGCAGCCAAGATTGGGGCCCTCAAGAGACCCAGTACTTC. The full variable domain, rest sourced from reference TRBV14 and TRBJ2-5, is EAGVTQFPSHSVIEKGQTVTLRCDPISGHDNLYWYRRVMGKEIKFLLHFVKESKQDESGMPNNRFLAERTGGTYSTLKVQPAELEDSGVYFCASSQDWGPQETQYFGPGTRLLVL.

This chain connects TRBV27 to TRBJ2-3; TRBD2 matches 8 bases. The V and J ends lost 5 bases and 2 bases, in that order; junction bases with no gene match: 12. Germline CDR1 is MNHEY and CDR2 is SMNVEV (reference sequence). This CDR3 comprises 17 residues. The CDR3, as DNA: TGTGCCAGCAGTCCCCTCGGGGGGGCGGGGGCCACAGATACGCAGTATTTT. Protein: CASSPLGGAGATDTQYF.

This clonotype was found once. The chain couples TRBV29-1 to TRBJ2-1; D call uncertain. Trimming pared 5 bases from V and 9 bases from J, leaving 8 bases between. Germline CDR1 and CDR2: SQVTM and ANQGSEA. This CDR3 is built from 10 residues. CDR3 DNA sequence: TGCAGCGTTCTAAGGGTTGAGCAGTTCTTC. Translated, it gives CSVLRVEQFF.

The chain couples TRBV19 to TRBJ2-1; D call uncertain. Germline CDR1 reads LNHDA; CDR2 reads SQIVND (reference sequence). The CDR3 loop spans 15 amino acids. Trimming cost V 3 bases and J 4 bases, with 13 bases left between them. CDR3 sequence (DNA): TGTGCCAGTAGTATGGAGACTTGGATTTACAATGAGCAGTTCTTC. Protein: CASSMETWIYNEQFF.

The J gene is TRBJ1-2, the V gene TRBV7-9; D is perhaps TRBD1 (6 bases). Germline CDR1 SEHNR, CDR2 FQNEAQ (reference sequence). V was shortened by 1 base and J by 5 bases, with 14 bases between the two germline ends. The CDR3 spans 15 residues. In DNA form, the CDR3 reads TGTGCCAGCAGCTTAGAAGGGGAGACAGGTTATGGCTACACCTTC. Translating it yields CASSLEGETGYGYTF.

The V call is TRBV6-1, the J call TRBJ1-2; 9 bases map to TRBD1. Trimming at V came to 7 bases and at J to 5 bases, leaving 8 bases not matched to a gene. The CDR3 has 14 amino acids. The germline CDR1 and CDR2 sequences are MNHNS and SASEGT. The CDR3 protein is CASTDGTGMYGYTF. As DNA, the CDR3 is TGTGCCAGCACCGATGGGACAGGGATGTATGGCTACACCTTC.

Many counts were recorded for this clonotype. This chain connects TRBV7-6 to TRBJ2-3; D is unresolved. Looked up from germline, CDR1 is SGHVS and CDR2 is FNYEAQ. This CDR3 has 15 residues. Trimming removed 1 base from V and 0 bases from J, with 8 bases in between. CDR3 amino acids: CASSLVPESTDTQYF. CDR3 in DNA: TGTGCCAGCAGCTTAGTTCCAGAAAGCACAGATACGCAGTATTTT. The variable domain in full, with the rest retrieved from reference TRBV7-6 and TRBJ2-3, is GAGVSQSPRYKVTKRGQDVALRCDPISGHVSLYWYRQALGQGPEFLTYFNYEAQQDKSGLPNDRFSAERPEGSISTLTIQRTEQRDSAMYRCASSLVPESTDTQYFGPGTRLTVL.

In the case of this clonotype: A read error may be the cause here, since a much bigger clone is one base away. The rearrangement links TRBV7-2 to TRBJ1-5; D is unclear. The CDR3 sequence is 15 residues long. Germline assignment: CDR1 SGHTA and CDR2 FQGNSA. The CDR3 reads CVSSISIRGNQPQHF. For the CDR3, the DNA is TGTGTCAGCAGCATTTCGATCCGGGGCAATCAGCCCCAGCATTTT. Supplemented by reference TRBV7-2 and TRBJ1-5, the full variable domain reads GAGVSQSPSNKVTEKGKDVELRCDPISGHTALYWYRQSLGQGLEFLIYFQGNSAPDKSGLPSDRFSAERTGGSVSTLTIQRTQQEDSAVYLCVSSISIRGNQPQHFGDGTRLSIL.

This clonotype has only a few counts. The chain joins TRBV5-1 to TRBJ2-1, with TRBD2 identical over 12 bases. The CDR3 is 16 amino acids. Germline trimming cut 2 bases from V and 4 bases from J; bases unmatched to any gene: 4. CDR1 is SGHRS, CDR2 YFSETQ, per germline. Written as DNA, the CDR3 is TGCGCCAGCAGCTTTTGGACTAGCGGGGCTTACAATGAGCAGTTCTTC. Translated: CASSFWTSGAYNEQFF.

This chain links TRBV12-5 with TRBJ1-4; no clear D. Germline assignment: CDR1 LGHNT and CDR2 FRNRAP. The CDR3 is 16 residues long. Trimming removed 0 bases from V and 8 bases from J, with 16 bases in between. The CDR3, as DNA: TGTGCTAGTGGTTTGGTGGGGTTGGAGCTTGGGGAAAAACTGTTTTTT. Amino acids: CASGLVGLELGEKLFF.

This clonotype has a handful of counts. This rearrangement joins TRBV10-1 to TRBJ2-5; 9 positions match TRBD2. Germline CDR1 is WNHNN and CDR2 is SYGVQD (reference sequence). J gave up 4 bases and V 0 bases, and 0 bases lay outside the gene matches. The CDR3 runs to 14 residues. CDR3 bases: TGCGCCAGCAGTGAGTCAGCGGGGGGAGAGACCCAGTACTTC. Its translation is CASSESAGGETQYF.

The table lists this clonotype with a few counts. The chain couples TRBV7-9 to TRBJ1-1; possible D gene TRBD1, 6 bases. The CDR3 length is 12 residues. Trimming shortened V by 4 bases and J by 8 bases, and 11 bases separated the two germline ends. Germline lookup yields CDR1 SEHNR and CDR2 FQNEAQ (reference sequence). The CDR3 nucleotides are TGTGCCAGCAGCTCACAGGGACCCGAAGCTTTCTTT. Protein sequence: CASSSQGPEAFF.

CDR3 in amino acids: CASSIDPLGTNTEAFF. DNA for the CDR3: TGTGCCAGTAGTATAGATCCGCTCGGCACGAACACTGAAGCTTTCTTT. V usage is TRBV19 and J usage is TRBJ1-1; D not certain. Between the trimmed V and J ends, which lost 0 bases and 1 base, there was a span of 12 bases. Germline assignment: CDR1 LNHDA and CDR2 SQIVND (reference sequence). The CDR3 contains 16 residues.

V gene TRBV27 combines with J gene TRBJ1-1; D is uncertain. Germline values: CDR1 MNHEY, CDR2 SMNVEV (reference sequence). V gave up 0 bases and J gave up 5 bases, with 10 bases separating them. CDR3 length: 14 amino acids. CDR3 in amino acids: CASSLSVRRTEAFF. The CDR3 DNA is TGTGCCAGCAGTTTATCGGTACGTCGGACTGAAGCTTTCTTT.

This clonotype has ten or more counts. The CDR3 region has the DNA TGTGCCAGCAGACTAAGACAGGGGAGGAAGACCCAGTACTTC. It encodes CASRLRQGRKTQYF. This chain links TRBV6-2 or TRBV6-3 with TRBJ2-5; TRBD1 agrees at 8 bases. The V and J ends lost 6 bases and 6 bases, in that order; junction bases with no gene match: 9. Germline CDR1 MNHEY, CDR2 SVGEGT. This CDR3 region has 14 residues.

This clonotype was observed at least ten times. The chain combines TRBV7-9 with TRBJ2-3; D is unresolved. Per the germline V gene, CDR1 is SEHNR and CDR2 is FQNEAQ (reference sequence). This CDR3 spans 13 amino acids. V lost 7 bases and J 4 bases, leaving 12 bases between the germline ends. This CDR3 reads CASIGLKADTQYF. CDR3 bases: TGTGCCAGCATCGGGCTAAAGGCAGATACGCAGTATTTT.

This clonotype was detected a few times. The chain is built from TRBV7-4 and TRBJ2-7, with 8 bases aligning to TRBD2. This CDR3 has 14 residues. Germline CDR1 SGHVT, CDR2 SQSDAQ. V shed 7 bases, J shed 3 bases, and the junction held 8 bases outside the gene matches. Written as DNA, the CDR3 is TGTGCCAGCACTCGGGCGGGGGGCATCTACGAGCAGTACTTC. Its translation: CASTRAGGIYEQYF.

The rearrangement links TRBV5-4 to TRBJ1-2; 7 bases fit TRBD1. V was clipped by 4 bases and J by 3 bases; unmatched bases: 3. The CDR3 consists of 13 residues. Germline CDR1 reads SGHNT; CDR2 reads YYREEE (reference sequence). The CDR3 nucleotides read TGTGCCAGCAGCGTGCAGGGGGACTATGGCTACACCTTC. Translated: CASSVQGDYGYTF.

The rearrangement joins TRBV9 to TRBJ2-1, with D perhaps TRBD1 (5 bases). This CDR3 is 17 amino acids long. CDR1 is SGDLS, CDR2 YYNGEE, per germline. Trimming left V 2 bases short and J 2 bases short, with 17 bases between. DNA of the CDR3: TGTGCCAGCAGCGTGGGGCCAATCCATGGACCCTACAATGAGCAGTTCTTC. Its protein is CASSVGPIHGPYNEQFF.

CDR3 in DNA: TGCGCCAGCAGTGAAGTGACAGTGAACACCGGGGAGCTGTTTTTT. It is translated as CASSEVTVNTGELFF. The J gene is TRBJ2-2, the V gene TRBV10-2, with D maybe TRBD1 (5 bases). Germline CDR1 and CDR2: WSHSY and SAAADI. V was shortened by 3 bases and J by 1 base, with 9 bases between the two germline ends. CDR3 length: 15 amino acids.

This clonotype was seen repeatedly, ten times or more. V and J are TRBV11-1 and TRBJ2-1, with D possibly TRBD1 on 7 matching bases. V was trimmed by 4 bases and J by 0 bases, leaving 10 bases between them. The CDR3 extends over 15 amino acids. Germline CDR1 and CDR2: SGHAT and FQDESV (reference sequence). CDR3 DNA: TGTGCCAGCAGCTCCCAGGGGGGCTCCTACAATGAGCAGTTCTTC. Encoded protein: CASSSQGGSYNEQFF.

The table lists this clonotype with a few counts. The J gene is TRBJ1-6, the V gene TRBV10-2, with 8 bases matching TRBD1. CDR1 WSHSY and CDR2 SAAADI come from the germline V gene. Germline trimming cut 7 bases from V and 10 bases from J; bases unmatched to any gene: 9. This CDR3 has 14 residues. This CDR3 is CASTMTGDASPLHF. The CDR3 DNA reads as TGCGCCAGCACTATGACAGGGGACGCCTCACCCCTCCACTTT.

This chain links TRBV29-1 with TRBJ2-5; D uncertain. Deletions cut 0 bases from V and 1 base from J, with 18 bases between. Germline V gene sequence: CDR1 SQVTM, CDR2 ANQGSEA. This CDR3 comprises 17 residues. The CDR3 loop is CSVEDSRTRKTQETQYF. DNA of the CDR3: TGCAGCGTTGAAGATTCGCGGACCCGTAAAACCCAAGAGACCCAGTACTTC.

This chain links TRBV6-6 with TRBJ2-7; 11 bases fit TRBD1. The CDR3 is 18 amino acids. The germline V gene encodes CDR1 MNHNY and CDR2 SVGAGI (reference sequence). Trimming cost V 5 bases and J 0 bases; bases outside gene matches: 12. The CDR3 protein is CASSEGGTGGPSSYEQYV. The CDR3 region has the DNA TGTGCCAGCAGTGAGGGGGGGACAGGGGGACCTAGCTCCTACGAGCAGTACGTC.